The present TCR beta chain was sequenced within a study of blood T cell repertoires in COVID-19. The CDR3 totals 14 residues. Per germline, CDR1 MNHEY and CDR2 SMNVEV (reference sequence). J lost 2 bases, V lost 4 bases, and 3 bases had no gene match. This table comes from immunoSEQ multiplex PCR, and its TCRdb copy is limited to in-frame clones, with some not included. The data show some 300,000 clones, 75% to 90% seen once. Notes on this clone: The sample contains more than one DNA sequence encoding this CDR3.

Material: peripheral blood. The chain links TRBV27 to TRBJ1-2, with 8 positions matching TRBD1. This sequence was found in a woman in her 70s with COVID-19, enrolled during active disease. The chain's CDR3 is CASSSGTGNYGYTF. The CDR3 DNA reads TGTGCCAGCAGTTCCGGGACAGGAAACTATGGCTACACCTTC.